A selection of T cell receptor beta chains follows, all from one sample in a study of blood T cell repertoires in COVID-19. This table comes from immunoSEQ multiplex PCR, and its TCRdb copy is limited to in-frame clones, with some not included. This sample has 150,000 to 200,000 clones, with around 84% found just once. Sequencing input: peripheral blood. The receptors here all came from a man aged 55 to 70 with COVID-19, enrolled during active disease. Both conserved end residues are part of each CDR3. Each record gives: V gene, J gene, clone size, CDR3 protein. Clone size is not always given. Where it is, it says once, few, many or a class for expanded clones.

V gene: TRBV5-1
J gene: TRBJ2-3
clone size: few
CDR3 protein: CASSFEGTNTDTQYF

V gene: TRBV12-3/TRBV12-4
J gene: TRBJ2-1
clone size: -
CDR3 protein: CASSLDSGNEQFF

V gene: TRBV19
J gene: TRBJ1-6
clone size: -
CDR3 protein: CASSIVGVSSPLHF

V gene: TRBV28
J gene: TRBJ1-2
clone size: -
CDR3 protein: CASRDRSYGYTF

V gene: TRBV27
J gene: TRBJ1-1
clone size: -
CDR3 protein: CASSIDRVSTEAFF

V gene: TRBV2
J gene: TRBJ1-1
clone size: -
CDR3 protein: CASSPRGQVPTAFF

V gene: TRBV19
J gene: TRBJ2-5
clone size: -
CDR3 protein: CASRGTSGNQETQYF

V gene: TRBV6-2/TRBV6-3
J gene: TRBJ1-5
clone size: -
CDR3 protein: CASSSPRDRNSNQPQHF

V gene: TRBV4-3
J gene: TRBJ1-2
clone size: -
CDR3 protein: CASSQDGRAYYGYTF

V gene: TRBV18
J gene: TRBJ2-7
clone size: -
CDR3 protein: CASSPEGTMHEQYF

V gene: TRBV6-5
J gene: TRBJ1-3
clone size: -
CDR3 protein: CAAQYAGGNTIYF

V gene: TRBV3-1/TRBV3-2
J gene: TRBJ2-7
clone size: -
CDR3 protein: CASRSEDGSGGSYEQYF

V gene: TRBV19
J gene: TRBJ2-5
clone size: -
CDR3 protein: CASSKTGSGETQYF

V gene: TRBV28
J gene: TRBJ2-7
clone size: once
CDR3 protein: CASSLGGSSSYEQYF

V gene: TRBV7-8
J gene: TRBJ1-1
clone size: -
CDR3 protein: CASSLLRTGVTEAFF

V gene: TRBV7-2
J gene: TRBJ2-7
clone size: -
CDR3 protein: CASSLVGSSYEQYF

V gene: TRBV19
J gene: TRBJ1-2
clone size: -
CDR3 protein: CASRGQGDYGYTF

V gene: TRBV7-9
J gene: TRBJ1-3
clone size: -
CDR3 protein: CASSLASTGNTIYF

V gene: TRBV27
J gene: TRBJ1-5
clone size: few
CDR3 protein: CASSLWSQPQHF

V gene: TRBV6-2/TRBV6-3
J gene: TRBJ1-5
clone size: -
CDR3 protein: CASSQSRGGENQPQHF

V gene: TRBV20-1
J gene: TRBJ1-2
clone size: -
CDR3 protein: CSASENYGYTF

V gene: TRBV2
J gene: TRBJ2-5
clone size: -
CDR3 protein: CASSEEEGAQETQYF

V gene: TRBV11-2
J gene: TRBJ1-1
clone size: -
CDR3 protein: CASSLDRVGTEAFF

V gene: TRBV11-3
J gene: TRBJ1-1
clone size: -
CDR3 protein: CASSAWATNTEAFF